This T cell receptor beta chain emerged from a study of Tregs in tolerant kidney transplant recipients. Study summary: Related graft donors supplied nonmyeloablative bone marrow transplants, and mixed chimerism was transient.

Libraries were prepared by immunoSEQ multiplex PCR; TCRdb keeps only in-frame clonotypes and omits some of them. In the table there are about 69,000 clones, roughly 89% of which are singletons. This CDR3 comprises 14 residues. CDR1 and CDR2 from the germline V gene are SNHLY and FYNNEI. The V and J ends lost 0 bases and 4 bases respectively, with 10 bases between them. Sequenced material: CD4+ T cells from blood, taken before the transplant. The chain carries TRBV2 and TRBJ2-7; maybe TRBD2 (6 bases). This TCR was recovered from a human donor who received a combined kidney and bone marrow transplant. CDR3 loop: CASSEALGGYEQYF. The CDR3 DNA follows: TGTGCCAGCAGTGAAGCGCTTGGGGGGTACGAGCAGTACTTC.